This T cell receptor beta chain was sequenced during a study of tumor-infiltrating lymphocytes in localized non-small cell lung cancer. The wider study: Several tumor histologies, both smoking statuses, and some post-neoadjuvant chemotherapy samples were included.

Whole-study results and caveats: Compared with uninvolved lung, tumors showed higher T cell infiltration by TCRbeta sequencing. IM1 and IM2 tumors showed no difference in T-cell fraction. Different pieces of the same tissue went to different assays, confounding technical variation with intratumor heterogeneity.

In its sample, this clone ranks as large (0.1 to 1%). The antigen is not known. Measured with immunoSEQ multiplex PCR; TCRdb has only the in-frame clones, and not every one. This table has a few thousand clones, over 50% appearing once. There are 17 residues in the CDR3. The germline V gene has CDR1 LGHNA and CDR2 YNFKEQ. After removal of 5 bases from V and 2 bases from J, the junction contained 11 bases not matched to a gene. This receptor was obtained from a human donor with non-small cell lung cancer. Material: uninvolved lung tissue not adjacent to the tumor. This sequence joins TRBV4-2 and TRBJ2-2, with 7 nucleotides matching TRBD2. CDR3 coding DNA: TGTGCCAGCAGCTTATCCCTACTAGCGCCTAACACCGGGGAGCTGTTTTTT. This translates into CASSLSLLAPNTGELFF.